This T cell receptor (beta chain) was identified in a study of cytomegalovirus exposure and HLA in healthy donors. 60 Vbeta and 13 Jbeta primers were used in PCR. Using immunoSEQ multiplex PCR, the repertoire was profiled, and TCRdb retains in-frame clones only, with some absent. This table has some 220,000 clones, 77% appearing once. This CDR3 spans 16 amino acids. Germline assignment: CDR1 LGHNA and CDR2 YNFKEQ. V was trimmed by 0 bases and J by 2 bases, leaving 14 bases between them. The chain combines TRBV4-2 with TRBJ2-7; D possibly corresponds to TRBD2 (6 bases). The specimen sequenced was PBMCs. The receptor was isolated from a woman aged 55-75 years in good health and CMV-seropositive. The CDR3 spells CASSQDGLIRTYEQYF. CDR3 DNA: TGTGCCAGCAGCCAAGATGGACTAATTCGCACCTACGAGCAGTACTTC.